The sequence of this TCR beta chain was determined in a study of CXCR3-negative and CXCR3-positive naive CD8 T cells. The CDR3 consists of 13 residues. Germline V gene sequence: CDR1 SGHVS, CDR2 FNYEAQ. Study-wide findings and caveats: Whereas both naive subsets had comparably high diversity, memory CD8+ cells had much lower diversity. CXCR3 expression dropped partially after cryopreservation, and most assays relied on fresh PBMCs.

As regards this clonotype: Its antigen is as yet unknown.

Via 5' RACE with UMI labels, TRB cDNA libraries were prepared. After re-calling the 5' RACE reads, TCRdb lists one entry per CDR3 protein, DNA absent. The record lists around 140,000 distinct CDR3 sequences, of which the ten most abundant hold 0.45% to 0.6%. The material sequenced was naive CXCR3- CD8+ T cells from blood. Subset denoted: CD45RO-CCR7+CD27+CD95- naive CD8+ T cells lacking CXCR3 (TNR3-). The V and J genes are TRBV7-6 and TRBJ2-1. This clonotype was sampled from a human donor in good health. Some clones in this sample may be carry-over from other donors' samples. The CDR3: CASSLAHWREQFF. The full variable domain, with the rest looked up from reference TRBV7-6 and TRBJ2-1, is GAGVSQSPRYKVTKRGQDVALRCDPISGHVSLYWYRQALGQGPEFLTYFNYEAQQDKSGLPNDRFSAERPEGSISTLTIQRTEQRDSAMYRCASSLAHWREQFFGPGTRLTVL.